Following are 25 T cell receptor beta chains from one sample sequenced in a study of PD-1 blockade in classical Hodgkin lymphoma. Sequencing used immunoSEQ multiplex PCR; TCRdb keeps in-frame clones, though not all of them. The sample shows tens of thousands of clones, 71% of them seen only once. Brentuximab vedotin exposure varied among the patients, all of whom had relapsed after autologous stem cell transplantation. Sequences were derived from peripheral blood mononuclear cells (PBMCs), sampled at baseline. Source of these receptors: a human donor with classical Hodgkin lymphoma.

This clone is deemed medium-sized. J is TRBJ1-1 and V is TRBV6-6; 7 nucleotides align to TRBD1. The length of the CDR3 is 16 residues. Germline V gene sequence: CDR1 MNHNY, CDR2 SVGAGI (reference sequence). V lost 6 bases, J lost 0 bases, and 10 bases stayed unmatched. CDR3 loop: CASSETGLGMNTEAFF. CDR3 nucleotides: TGTGCCAGCAGCGAGACAGGGTTGGGGATGAACACTGAAGCTTTCTTT.

This clone was seen only a few times. The chain links TRBV11-3 to TRBJ2-1, with 13 bases matching TRBD2. The CDR3 is 18 amino acids. V gave up 2 bases and J gave up 9 bases; unmatched junction bases: 13. Germline V gives CDR1 SGHNT, CDR2 YENEEA. The CDR3 DNA follows: TGTGCCAGCAGCTTACCAGGACTAGCGGGAGATTTGGGAACTGAGCAGTTCTTC. Protein sequence: CASSLPGLAGDLGTEQFF.

This rearrangement joins TRBV19 to TRBJ1-6, with TRBD1 identical over 7 bases. This CDR3 is built from 14 residues. V gave up 4 bases and J gave up 9 bases; unmatched junction bases: 6. Per the germline V gene, CDR1 is LNHDA and CDR2 is SQIVND (reference sequence). The CDR3 DNA sequence: TGTGCCAGTAGTACTGGGACAGCGGGTTCACCCCTCCACTTT. Encoded protein: CASSTGTAGSPLHF.

The chain links TRBV2 to TRBJ2-2; a weak D match, TRBD1 (5 bases). With 3 bases removed from V and 6 bases from J, the gap between germline ends came to 14 bases. The CDR3 contains 15 residues. Germline assignment: CDR1 SNHLY and CDR2 FYNNEI. CDR3 in DNA: TGTGCCAGCAGTGATCTGGGGCTCGGATCCGGGGAGCTGTTTTTT. As protein: CASSDLGLGSGELFF.

This chain uses TRBV27 with TRBJ1-1, with 9 bases fitting TRBD1. V trimming: 7 bases; J trimming: 0 bases; junction bases outside the gene matches: 15. Germline lookup yields CDR1 MNHEY and CDR2 SMNVEV (reference sequence). This CDR3 is 18 amino acids long. The CDR3 sequence: CASTRRQGGITMNTEAFF. CDR3 bases: TGTGCCAGCACCCGACGACAGGGGGGCATCACGATGAACACTGAAGCTTTCTTT.

CDR3 sequence: CASSSGLAGGTGANTGELFF. CDR3 bases: TGTGCCAGCAGCTCGGGACTAGCGGGAGGAACCGGCGCGAACACCGGGGAGCTGTTTTTT. The chain has TRBV5-4 and TRBJ2-2, with 15 nucleotides matching TRBD2. CDR1 SGHNT and CDR2 YYREEE come from the germline V gene (reference sequence). The CDR3 has 20 amino acids. J was trimmed by 0 bases and V by 3 bases; bases with no gene match: 9.

The chain couples TRBV7-9 to TRBJ1-1, with D perhaps matching TRBD1 (6 bases). CDR3 length equals 15 residues. The V end lost 4 bases, the J end lost 8 bases, and 20 bases lay between the germline ends. Per the germline V gene, CDR1 is SEHNR and CDR2 is FQNEAQ (reference sequence). CDR3 sequence (DNA): TGTGCCAGCAGCTCGGTCGAAGGGAGAGGGACAGAAGCTTTCTTT. As protein: CASSSVEGRGTEAFF.

The chain recombines TRBV5-4 with TRBJ2-1, with D maybe TRBD2 (5 bases). V dropped 0 bases and J dropped 9 bases, with 7 bases sitting between them. Germline values: CDR1 SGHNT, CDR2 YYREEE (reference sequence). CDR3 size: 12 residues. CDR3 in amino acids: CASSLAAGEQFF. DNA of the CDR3: TGTGCCAGCAGCTTGGCCGCGGGTGAGCAGTTCTTC.

CDR3 sequence: CASSTWDRTDEQFF. Written as DNA, the CDR3 is TGTGCCAGCAGTACTTGGGACAGGACCGATGAGCAGTTCTTC. The chain has TRBV6-5 and TRBJ2-1; 8 bases align to TRBD1. Per the germline V gene, CDR1 is MNHEY and CDR2 is SVGAGI. The CDR3 extends over 14 amino acids. V trimming: 5 bases; J trimming: 8 bases; junction bases outside the gene matches: 8.

V gene TRBV9 combines with J gene TRBJ1-2, with D possibly being TRBD1 (5 bases). Trimming pared 3 bases from V and 1 base from J, leaving 7 bases between. This CDR3 has 13 residues. Germline CDR1 is SGDLS and CDR2 is YYNGEE. CDR3 region: CASSARDNYGYTF. The CDR3 bases are TGTGCCAGCAGCGCCAGGGATAACTATGGCTACACCTTC. The full variable domain, rest sourced from reference TRBV9 and TRBJ1-2, is DSGVTQTPKHLITATGQRVTLRCSPRSGDLSVYWYQQSLDQGLQFLIQYYNGEERAKGNILERFSAQQFPDLHSELNLSSLELGDSALYFCASSARDNYGYTFGSGTRLTVV.

The chain employs TRBV18 and TRBJ1-1, with TRBD1 matching over 7 bases. V shed 2 bases and J 10 bases; nucleotides not matched to a gene: 4. CDR3 length equals 12 residues. Germline V gives CDR1 KGHSH, CDR2 LQKENI. In nucleotides, the CDR3 is TGTGCCAGCTCACCAACAGGGGACGGAGCTTTCTTT. Residues: CASSPTGDGAFF.

The gene calls are TRBV28 and TRBJ2-1; 11 nucleotides line up with TRBD2. V gave up 3 bases and J gave up 7 bases; unmatched junction bases: 8. This CDR3 has 16 residues. The germline CDR1 and CDR2 sequences are MDHEN and SYDVKM. The CDR3 DNA reads TGTGCCAGCAGTTTGATAGGGGTAGCGGGAGGGAATGAGCAGTTCTTC. It codes for CASSLIGVAGGNEQFF.

This chain joins TRBV19 and TRBJ1-1; D remains unclear. Trimming cost V 5 bases and J 0 bases, with 7 bases left between them. Germline V gene lookup returns CDR1 LNHDA and CDR2 SQIVND (reference sequence). The CDR3 has 13 residues. The CDR3 loop reads CASSELVNTEAFF. The CDR3 nucleotides read TGTGCCAGTAGTGAACTAGTGAACACTGAAGCTTTCTTT.

The rearrangement joins TRBV30 to TRBJ1-3, with TRBD1 as a possible D gene (5 bases). Per germline, CDR1 GTSNPN and CDR2 SVGIG (reference sequence). The CDR3 is 14 amino acids. Deletions cut 4 bases from V and 0 bases from J, with 10 bases between. CDR3 loop: CAWNQGISGNTIYF. The CDR3 DNA follows: TGTGCCTGGAATCAGGGAATCTCTGGAAACACCATATATTTT.

The chain uses TRBV6-1 and TRBJ2-2, with D unclear. Germline values: CDR1 MNHNS, CDR2 SASEGT. Between the trimmed V and J ends, which lost 6 bases and 4 bases, there was a span of 12 bases. The CDR3 is 14 residues long. The DNA for the CDR3 is TGTGCCAGCAGGGCTTCTTACACCACCGGGGAGCTGTTTTTT. It specifies CASRASYTTGELFF.

This CDR3 reads CSVEGQGTYEQYF. In DNA form, the CDR3 reads TGCAGCGTTGAAGGGCAGGGGACCTACGAGCAGTACTTC. The rearrangement joins TRBV29-1 to TRBJ2-7; D is perhaps TRBD1 (6 bases). This CDR3 is built from 13 residues. The V and J ends lost 1 base and 2 bases respectively, with 9 bases between them. Germline values: CDR1 SQVTM, CDR2 ANQGSEA.

The chain couples TRBV6-1 to TRBJ2-3, with TRBD2 identical over 8 bases. Germline lookup yields CDR1 MNHNS and CDR2 SASEGT. CDR3 size: 14 residues. V was pared by 6 bases and J by 2 bases, with 4 bases of the junction left unmatched. CDR3 sequence (DNA): TGTGCCAGCAGCCCGCGGGAGGTCACAGATACGCAGTATTTT. It encodes CASSPREVTDTQYF.

Regarding this clone: The identical CDR3 is also encoded by other nucleotide sequences in the sample. The chain combines TRBV6-1 with TRBJ2-3; unclear D gene. Trimming left V 2 bases short and J 2 bases short, with 5 bases between. This CDR3 contains 13 residues. Germline values: CDR1 MNHNS, CDR2 SASEGT. CDR3 sequence: CASSETFTDTQYF. The DNA for the CDR3 is TGTGCCAGCAGTGAAACCTTCACAGATACGCAGTATTTT.

V gene TRBV7-2 combines with J gene TRBJ1-1; D unclear. V lost 0 bases and J lost 0, with 8 bases in between. The CDR3 has 15 amino acids. The germline V gene encodes CDR1 SGHTA and CDR2 FQGNSA. The CDR3 sequence is CASSLAVRLNTEAFF. DNA of the CDR3: TGTGCCAGCAGCTTAGCAGTTCGCTTGAACACTGAAGCTTTCTTT.

This chain joins TRBV11-2 and TRBJ2-1; tentative D call: TRBD2 (5 bases). The CDR3 sequence is 16 residues long. Looked up from germline, CDR1 is SGHAT and CDR2 is FQNNGV. Trimming cost V 3 bases and J 6 bases, with 18 bases left between them. The CDR3 region is CASSFRRGHLINEQFF. The CDR3 DNA reads TGTGCCAGCAGCTTTCGTCGAGGGCATCTGATCAATGAGCAGTTCTTC. The variable domain in full, completed from reference TRBV11-2 and TRBJ2-1, reads EAGVAQSPRYKIIEKRQSVAFWCNPISGHATLYWYQQILGQGPKLLIQFQNNGVVDDSQLPKDRFSAERLKGVDSTLKIQPAKLEDSAVYLCASSFRRGHLINEQFFGPGTRLTVL.

The V gene is TRBV19, the J gene TRBJ1-6, with no clear D. The germline CDR1 and CDR2 sequences are LNHDA and SQIVND (reference sequence). CDR3 size: 14 residues. V lost 7 bases to trimming and J lost 7 bases, with 14 bases between them. CDR3: CASTWLGGNSPLHF. The CDR3 DNA reads as TGTGCCAGTACATGGTTAGGTGGCAATTCACCCCTCCACTTT.

The chain couples TRBV29-1 to TRBJ1-2; D is uncertain. The CDR3 is 12 residues long. The V gene lost 5 bases and the J gene lost 7 bases, with 14 bases spanning the gap. Germline lookup yields CDR1 SQVTM and CDR2 ANQGSEA. CDR3 DNA sequence: TGCAGCGTTACCCATGGAGCAGGTGGCTACACCTTC. Its protein is CSVTHGAGGYTF.

This chain links TRBV28 with TRBJ2-3; TRBD2 agrees at 8 bases. V dropped 7 bases and J dropped 3; count of bases not matched to a gene: 9. The CDR3 length is 15 residues. In germline, CDR1 is MDHEN, CDR2 SYDVKM. CDR3 residues: CASNQAGAVTDTQYF. The DNA of the CDR3 is TGTGCCAGCAATCAAGCGGGGGCTGTAACAGATACGCAGTATTTT.

This clone appeared a few times. This chain joins TRBV4-3 and TRBJ2-2, with D tentatively TRBD2 (7 bases). Trimming shortened V by 0 bases and J by 1 base, and 21 bases separated the two germline ends. The CDR3 sequence is 20 residues long. Per the germline V gene, CDR1 is LGHNA and CDR2 is YSLEER. CDR3 nucleotides: TGCGCCAGCAGCCAAGATGTGATCGTCGCGGGGGCTCTGAACACCGGGGAGCTGTTTTTT. Protein sequence: CASSQDVIVAGALNTGELFF.

In its sample, this clone was seen once. The chain carries TRBV5-1 and TRBJ2-5; 7 bases are shared with TRBD2. V trimming: 4 bases; J trimming: 9 bases; junction bases outside the gene matches: 9. This CDR3 has 13 amino acids. Germline V gene sequence: CDR1 SGHRS, CDR2 YFSETQ. The CDR3 DNA reads as TGCGCCAGCAGCGCGGACTCTCGGGGGGCCCAGTACTTC. Its translation: CASSADSRGAQYF. The full variable domain, completed using reference TRBV5-1 and TRBJ2-5, is KAGVTQTPRYLIKTRGQQVTLSCSPISGHRSVSWYQQTPGQGLQFLFEYFSETQRNKGNFPGRFSGRQFSNSRSEMNVSTLELGDSALYLCASSADSRGAQYFGPGTRLLVL.